This paragraph covers one TCR beta chain sequence. The antigen remains undetermined. The data are from a study of cytomegalovirus exposure and HLA in healthy donors. V gave up 7 bases and J gave up 2 bases, with 25 bases separating them. Germline V CDR1 and CDR2: SEHNR, FQNEAQ (reference sequence). This CDR3 is built from 18 residues. Primers: 60 Vbeta forward and 13 Jbeta reverse. TCRdb's copy holds only in-frame clones and misses some; the assay was immunoSEQ multiplex PCR. There are roughly 140,000 clones in the sample; roughly 77% occur only once, and around 3.2% lies in the top ten. Findings and caveats of the study: A later analysis showed that HLA-associated TCR beta chains had undergone more clonal expansion than equally common others. There were 150 to 200 TCR beta chains listed as cytomegalovirus-associated. A later examination showed that TCR association rates differed by HLA locus, with DRB1 most and HLA-C fewest. Researchers reported in a later analysis that a missense DCLRE1C variant was tied to TCR beta V- and J-gene trimming.

The V call is TRBV7-9, the J call TRBJ2-3, with D tentatively TRBD1 (5 bases). The source material was PBMCs. This clonotype was sampled from a human donor in good health. For the CDR3, the DNA is TGTGCCAGCAAAGGGCGAAACGATCCACAGGTAGACACAGATACGCAGTATTTT. Its protein is CASKGRNDPQVDTDTQYF.